This record looks at one T cell receptor (beta chain) sequence and its context. The antigen is not known. Germline V gene sequence: CDR1 MGHRA, CDR2 YSYEKL. The CDR3 extends over 15 amino acids. The V end lost 2 bases, the J end lost 6 bases, and 17 bases lay between the germline ends. This sample was included in a study of CD8 T cells in ankylosing spondylitis. Preparation of TCR beta libraries was done by quantitative 5'-RACE with molecular barcodes. TCRdb ran MiXCR on the 5' RACE reads and lists one entry per CDR3 protein. The repertoire holds around 140,000 distinct CDR3 sequences, with approximately 17% as singletons. Study conclusions and caveats: There was reportedly significant enrichment of clones that were disease-linked in matched ankylosing spondylitis synovial fluid. One TCR beta motif, made up of roughly 8 highly homologous variants, appeared characteristic of ankylosing spondylitis blood. Prior literature has documented some motif variants in synovial fluid and blood from reactive arthritis. Disease-associated clonotypes exhibited CD8+ identity and were relatively infrequent in peripheral blood.

This sequence joins TRBV4-1 and TRBJ2-7; perhaps TRBD1 as D (6 bases). Sequenced input: blood, either unsorted or a sorted T cell fraction (not recorded which). The sequence derives from a male donor with ankylosing spondylitis. The CDR3 DNA follows: TGCGCCAGCAGCCAAATTACAGGGCCAGGCTCCGAGCAGTACTTC. It codes for CASSQITGPGSEQYF.